This T cell receptor beta chain was profiled in a study of shared clonotypes between healthy human individuals. Regarding the study as a whole: A reduction in generation probabilities was seen for non-shared clonotypes relative to those shared by all four donors. Clonotype sharing among donors was thought likely to change with sequencing depth.

Concerning this clone itself: Its target is unknown.

CD45RO-negative CD8 cells positively selected for CCR7 made up the naive population, which excluded terminally differentiated effector memory CD45RA+ cells. On sorted subsets, replicate PCRs used roughly 190 ng DNA, or tens of thousands of T cell genomes. This table comes from immunoSEQ multiplex PCR, and its TCRdb copy is limited to in-frame clones, with some not included. Here the sample spans some 1,900,000 clones, about 95% being singletons. The sample was naive CD8+ T cells sorted from blood. The clonotype was recovered from a man aged 18 to 30 in good health.

In nucleotides, the CDR3 is TGTGCCAGCAGCTTAGGCTTGAGGATCCCCGCGGACTACGAGCAGTACTTC. This codes for CASSLGLRIPADYEQYF. The V and J genes are TRBV11-2 and TRBJ2-7; no clear D. Germline lookup yields CDR1 SGHAT and CDR2 FQNNGV. The CDR3 loop spans 17 amino acids. V lost 1 base and J lost 3, with 19 bases in between.